The rows below give T cell receptor beta chains drawn from one sample of a study of blood T cell repertoires in COVID-19. Measured with immunoSEQ multiplex PCR; TCRdb has only the in-frame clones, and not every one. The sample shows hundreds of thousands of clones, approximately 91% of them seen only once. The source material was PBMCs or T cells enriched from blood (not recorded which). Source of these receptors: a woman aged 40 to 49 with acute COVID-19. Both conserved end residues are part of each CDR3. A D gene is named only where the DNA matches it firmly. Rows give clone size only sometimes, using once, few, many, or a class for an expanded clone.

NA | TRBJ1-4 | NA | TRBV5-4 | TGTGCCAGCAGCTTGAAGGGGACTAATGAAAAACTGTTTTTT | CASSLKGTNEKLFF
NA | TRBJ1-3 | NA | TRBV7-2 | TGTGCCAGCAGCTGGGGGCAGGGTGAAGGAAACACCATATATTTT | CASSWGQGEGNTIYF
NA | TRBJ1-2 | TRBD1 | TRBV29-1 | TGCAGCGTGTTTGACAGGGGCGCTTATGGCTACACCTTC | CSVFDRGAYGYTF
few | TRBJ2-1 | NA | TRBV7-9 | TGTGCCAGCAGCTTACAGGGGGAGCAGTTCTTC | CASSLQGEQFF
NA | TRBJ1-5 | NA | TRBV20-1 | TGCAGTGCTAGTTTCGGCAATCAGCCCCAGCATTTT | CSASFGNQPQHF
NA | TRBJ1-1 | NA | TRBV11-2 | TGTGCCAGCAGCCCGTGGGCGGCAGCCGTGGGGGCCACTGAAGCTTTCTTT | CASSPWAAAVGATEAFF
NA | TRBJ1-1 | NA | TRBV12-3/TRBV12-4 | TGTGCCAGCAGTTTTGGCCCCTTCACGGGAGCTTTCTTT | CASSFGPFTGAFF
NA | TRBJ1-2 | NA | TRBV5-6 | TGTGCCAGCAGCTTGTCGGGCGGGGAGGAGTACTACACCTTC | CASSLSGGEEYYTF
few | TRBJ2-6 | TRBD2 | TRBV5-4 | TGTGCCAGCAGCCCCGGACTAGCGGGGGGAAGCTCTGGGGCCAACGTCCTGACTTTC | CASSPGLAGGSSGANVLTF
NA | TRBJ1-5 | NA | TRBV21-1 | TGTGCCAGCAGCAGGGGGCTGAATCAGCCCCAGCATTTT | CASSRGLNQPQHF
NA | TRBJ2-5 | NA | TRBV21-1 | TGTGCCAGCAGCACCCCCTTCCCGTACCAAGAGACCCAGTACTTC | CASSTPFPYQETQYF
NA | TRBJ1-1 | NA | TRBV12-5 | TGTGCTAGTGGCAACGACAGAACTACTGAAGCTTTCTTT | CASGNDRTTEAFF
NA | TRBJ1-6 | NA | TRBV24-1 | TGTGCCACCAGTGAGAGGTTCGATTCACCCCTCCACTTT | CATSERFDSPLHF
NA | TRBJ2-5 | TRBD1 | TRBV7-9 | TGTGCCAGCCAAGGGGGCTTCCAAGAGACCCAGTACTTC | CASQGGFQETQYF
NA | TRBJ2-7 | NA | TRBV21-1 | TGTGCCAGCAGCACGGGGACAGGGTCTCCCCACGAGCAGTACTTC | CASSTGTGSPHEQYF
many | TRBJ1-2 | TRBD1 | TRBV5-6 | TGTGCCAGCAGCTCCAGGGACAGGGGCGGCTACACCTTC | CASSSRDRGGYTF
NA | TRBJ1-5 | TRBD1 | TRBV6-6 | TGTGCCACCCGGGACAGGGAACAGCCCCAGCATTTT | CATRDREQPQHF
once | TRBJ1-1 | NA | TRBV29-1 | TGCGGCGACCTGACCGGGGATAACACTGAAGCTTTCTTT | CGDLTGDNTEAFF
NA | TRBJ2-7 | NA | TRBV2 | TGTGCCAGCAGTGAAGTTGGCGGGACTGCCAGCTCCTACGAGCAGTACTTC | CASSEVGGTASSYEQYF
once | TRBJ2-3 | NA | TRBV21-1 | TGTGCCAGCAGCAAAGGACTAGCGGGGGGTTCCACAGATACGCAGTATTTT | CASSKGLAGGSTDTQYF
NA | TRBJ1-5 | TRBD1 | TRBV3-1/TRBV3-2 | TGTGCCAGCAGCCCCCATGTAGACAGGGTTCCTCAGCCCCAGCATTTT | CASSPHVDRVPQPQHF
NA | TRBJ1-1 | TRBD1 | TRBV10-3 | TGTGCCATCAAACGAGGGAAAGGACAGGGCATCTCGGACACTGAAGCTTTCTTT | CAIKRGKGQGISDTEAFF
NA | TRBJ1-1 | TRBD1 | TRBV12-5 | TGTGCTAGTGGTCCGACAGGGGGCATTGAAGCTTTCTTT | CASGPTGGIEAFF
NA | TRBJ2-7 | NA | TRBV27 | TGTGCCAGCAGTTTAGTGGAGGGGTGGGACGAGCAGTACTTC | CASSLVEGWDEQYF
NA | TRBJ1-1 | NA | TRBV7-9 | TGTGCCAGCAGCTTAACAGGGTGGACTGAAGCTTTCTTT | CASSLTGWTEAFF
NA | TRBJ2-5 | TRBD1 | TRBV9 | TGTGCCAGCAGCGTAAGACAGGGGGGTTCGGAAGAGACCCAGTACTTC | CASSVRQGGSEETQYF
few | TRBJ2-1 | NA | TRBV24-1 | TGTGCCACCAGTGATTACCCCGACTCGAATGAGCAGTTCTTC | CATSDYPDSNEQFF
NA | TRBJ2-7 | TRBD2 | TRBV15 | TGTGCCACCAGCAGAGACCGACTAGCGACCTACGAGCAGTACTTC | CATSRDRLATYEQYF